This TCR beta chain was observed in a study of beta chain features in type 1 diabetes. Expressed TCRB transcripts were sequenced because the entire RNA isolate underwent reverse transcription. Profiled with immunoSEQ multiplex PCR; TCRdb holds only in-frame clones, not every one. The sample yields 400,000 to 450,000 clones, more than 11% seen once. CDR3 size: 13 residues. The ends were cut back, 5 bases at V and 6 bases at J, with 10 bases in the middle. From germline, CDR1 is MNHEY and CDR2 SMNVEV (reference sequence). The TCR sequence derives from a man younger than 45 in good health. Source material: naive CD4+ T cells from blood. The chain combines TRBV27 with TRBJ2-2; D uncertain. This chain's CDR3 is CASSPRSSGELFF. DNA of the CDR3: TGTGCCAGCAGTCCCAGGTCTTCCGGGGAGCTGTTTTTT.